This is a list of T cell receptor beta chains from one sample in a study of regulatory T cells in long-lasting Graves disease. A single record per CDR3 protein comes from TCRdb applying MiXCR to the multiplex PCR reads. Of 300,000 to 400,000 distinct CDR3 sequences detected, about 14% appear once; the ten largest clones hold 20% to 25%. The sequencing used peripheral blood mononuclear cells (PBMCs), collected at new diagnosis, from a patient treated with antithyroid drugs. The receptor set was obtained from a female donor with Graves disease. Both conserved end residues are part of each CDR3. The order of the fields is V gene, clone size, CDR3 length, J gene, D gene, CDR3 DNA, CDR3 protein. D genes are given only for firm matches. Only some rows state a clone size, as once, few, many or a class for expanded clones.

TRBV7-2	many	12	TRBJ1-1	-	TGTGCCAGTCAAAGGGAAGGATATGAAGCTTTCTTT	CASQREGYEAFF
TRBV19	many	15	TRBJ2-7	TRBD2	TGTGCCAGTAGTATATTTGCGGGAGAGAACTACGAGCAGTACTTC	CASSIFAGENYEQYF
TRBV5-1	many	13	TRBJ2-1	-	TGCGCCAGCAGCTTGGCTGCGGCTTCTGAGCAGTTCTTC	CASSLAAASEQFF
TRBV6-5	-	14	TRBJ1-1	-	TGTGCCAGCAGTTACTCGGGAGGGCCCACTGAAGCTTTCTTT	CASSYSGGPTEAFF
TRBV20-1	-	11	TRBJ1-2	TRBD1	TGCCTGACCACAGGGGGCTATGGTCACACCTTC	CLTTGGYGHTF
TRBV6-1	many	15	TRBJ1-6	-	TGTGCCAGCAGGGAACGGACCGGTTATAATTCACCCCTCCACTTT	CASRERTGYNSPLHF
TRBV7-3	-	13	TRBJ2-5	-	TGTGCCAGCAGCTTCGAGAGAGGGGAGACCCAGTACTTC	CASSFERGETQYF
TRBV24-1	many	14	TRBJ2-1	-	TGTGCCACCAGTGATCCGGCTCAGGGGAATGAGCAGTTCTTC	CATSDPAQGNEQFF
TRBV14	-	15	TRBJ1-4	TRBD1	TGTGCCAGCAGCCAAGCAGGGACAGCGCCCATTGAACTGTTTTTT	CASSQAGTAPIELFF
TRBV28	many	14	TRBJ1-1	-	TGTGCCAGCAGTTTAATGGTAAGCCACACTGAAGCTTTCTTT	CASSLMVSHTEAFF
TRBV11-2	many	16	TRBJ2-7	-	TGTGCCAGCAGCTCTTGGGGTGGAGTTTATCACGGCGAGCAGTACTTC	CASSSWGGVYHGEQYF
TRBV5-1	many	13	TRBJ2-3	-	TGCGCCAGCAGCTTTTGGAGCACAGATACGCAGTATTTT	CASSFWSTDTQYF
TRBV2	many	14	TRBJ2-7	TRBD1	TGTGCCAGCAGTGACCGGGACAGGGGTGTCGAGCAGTACTTC	CASSDRDRGVEQYF
TRBV4-1	-	17	TRBJ2-1	TRBD2	TGCGCCAGCAGCCAAGCGGGGTTGGCGGGGGAGTACAATGAGCAGTTCTTC	CASSQAGLAGEYNEQFF
TRBV9	-	15	TRBJ2-2	-	TGTGCCAGCAGCGTAGCAGGACAGCTCACCGGGGAGCTGTTTTTT	CASSVAGQLTGELFF
TRBV20-1	many	13	TRBJ1-2	-	TGCAGTGCTACATCACAGGAGAACTATGGCTACACCTTC	CSATSQENYGYTF
TRBV9	many	16	TRBJ2-3	TRBD2	TGTGCCAGCAGCGTAGAAGCGGGAGTTGGCACAGATACGCAGTATTTT	CASSVEAGVGTDTQYF
TRBV4-3	many	17	TRBJ2-5	TRBD1	TGCGCCAGCAGCCATAGGACAAGGGGGCCAGCACAAGAGACCCAGTACTTC	CASSHRTRGPAQETQYF
TRBV2	few	15	TRBJ2-3	TRBD2	TGTACCAGCAGGGGTCTGGCTAGCGGGGGAGATACGCAGTATTTT	CTSRGLASGGDTQYF
TRBV12-3/TRBV12-4	many	14	TRBJ2-7	TRBD1	TGTGCCAGCAGTCACCTGGGACAGCTCTACGAGCAGTACTTC	CASSHLGQLYEQYF
TRBV7-2	many	15	TRBJ1-1	-	TGTGCCAGCAGTATATGGGGAGGAGGGAACACTGAAGCTTTCTTT	CASSIWGGGNTEAFF
TRBV2	few	15	TRBJ2-4	-	TGTGCCAGCAGCTTAGCAGGAGGGACCAAAAACATTCAGTACTTC	CASSLAGGTKNIQYF
TRBV6-2/TRBV6-3	many	15	TRBJ2-1	TRBD2	TGTGCCAGCAGTTACTCGATCCTAGCGGGTGAAGAGCAGTTCTTC	CASSYSILAGEEQFF
TRBV7-9	-	17	TRBJ1-5	TRBD1	TGTGCCAGCAGCTTAGCCCAAGGGACAGGGGATTCGCAGCCCCAGCATTTT	CASSLAQGTGDSQPQHF
TRBV3-1	many	17	TRBJ2-7	TRBD1	TGTGCCAGCAGCCAAGAAGTCGTTTTTCGGACAGGGTACGAGCAGTACTTC	CASSQEVVFRTGYEQYF
TRBV7-3	many	14	TRBJ1-4	TRBD1	TGTGCCAGCAGCCCCTCAGGGGGTCATGAAAAACTGTTTTTT	CASSPSGGHEKLFF
TRBV5-1	many	15	TRBJ2-1	TRBD1	TGCGCCAGCAGTCCGACAGGGCTCTCCTACAATGAGCAGTTCTTC	CASSPTGLSYNEQFF
TRBV7-9	many	13	TRBJ1-2	-	TGTGCCAGCAGCTTAGACAGGTCATCGGGCTACACCTTC	CASSLDRSSGYTF
TRBV27	-	13	TRBJ1-1	-	TGTGCCAGCAGTTTATCCGGCCGGACTGAAGCTTTCTTT	CASSLSGRTEAFF
TRBV11-1	-	16	TRBJ2-1	TRBD2	TGTGCCAGCAGCACTAGCGGGGGACCAACCTACAATGAGCAGTTCTTC	CASSTSGGPTYNEQFF